The 19 T cell receptor beta chains below were found in one sample sequenced in a study of a mutant IDH1 vaccine in newly diagnosed glioma. The time point is: week 47, end of study. Vaccination used 300 ug of mutant IDH1 20-mer peptide per dose, with topical imiquimod. Data came from immunoSEQ multiplex PCR; TCRdb stores just in-frame clones and leaves some out. The repertoire holds about 56,000 clones, with about 79% as singletons. Their recognized antigens are unknown. The sample was PBMCs, taken from a glioma patient whose treatment included an IDH1 peptide vaccine. These receptors were collected from a man aged 45-65 years with glioma.

This clone has a single count. This chain links TRBV5-1 with TRBJ2-7; D is possibly TRBD1 (5 bases). Trimming shortened V by 0 bases and J by 1 base, and 14 bases separated the two germline ends. The germline gives CDR1 SGHRS, CDR2 YFSETQ. The CDR3 spans 16 residues. The CDR3 bases are TGCGCCAGCAGCTTGGCCTCACCCCAGGGATCCTACGAGCAGTACTTC. The encoded protein is CASSLASPQGSYEQYF.

This clone was recorded a few times. This rearrangement joins TRBV9 to TRBJ2-1, with TRBD2 as a possible D gene (6 bases). The CDR3 has 13 amino acids. CDR1 and CDR2 (germline): SGDLS, YYNGEE. V was shortened by 4 bases and J by 12 bases, with 17 bases between the two germline ends. CDR3: CASSSRDSHGQFF. In nucleotides, the CDR3 is TGTGCCAGCAGCAGCCGGGACTCCCACGGGCAGTTCTTC. Using reference TRBV9 and TRBJ2-1 for the parts outside the CDR3, the full variable domain is DSGVTQTPKHLITATGQRVTLRCSPRSGDLSVYWYQQSLDQGLQFLIQYYNGEERAKGNILERFSAQQFPDLHSELNLSSLELGDSALYFCASSSRDSHGQFFGPGTRLTVL.

This chain joins TRBV4-2 and TRBJ2-7; 11 bases map to TRBD2. This CDR3 is built from 14 residues. Germline V CDR1 and CDR2: LGHNA, YNFKEQ. With 8 bases clipped from V and 0 bases from J, the junction kept 3 bases outside the gene matches. The CDR3 DNA follows: TGTGCCAGCCGTAGCGGGGGGGCCTCCTACGAGCAGTACTTC. This sequence encodes CASRSGGASYEQYF.

The chain recombines TRBV23-1 with TRBJ2-5, with D possibly matching TRBD2 (5 bases). TRBV23-1 is an ORF for which the function is uncertain. The length of the CDR3 is 14 residues. V lost 4 bases to trimming and J lost 4 bases, with 13 bases between them. The DNA of the CDR3 is TGCGCCAGCAGTCCCCCTTTTAGCGCAGAGACCCAGTACTTC. Translation: CASSPPFSAETQYF.

The chain uses TRBV5-1 and TRBJ2-2; D is possibly TRBD1 or TRBD2 (6 bases each). The CDR3 has 15 residues. V was shortened by 0 bases and J by 3 bases, with 9 bases between the two germline ends. The germline V gene encodes CDR1 SGHRS and CDR2 YFSETQ. The chain's CDR3 is CASSLVGGDTGELFF. CDR3 nucleotides: TGCGCCAGCAGCTTGGTCGGGGGCGACACCGGGGAGCTGTTTTTT. Complete variable domain (other parts from reference TRBV5-1 and TRBJ2-2): KAGVTQTPRYLIKTRGQQVTLSCSPISGHRSVSWYQQTPGQGLQFLFEYFSETQRNKGNFPGRFSGRQFSNSRSEMNVSTLELGDSALYLCASSLVGGDTGELFFGEGSRLTVL.

CDR3 in amino acids: CASSQDGGAGVGGELFF. The CDR3 nucleotides are TGCGCCAGCAGCCAAGATGGGGGCGCGGGGGTGGGCGGGGAGCTGTTTTTT. V is TRBV4-1 and J is TRBJ2-2, with D perhaps matching TRBD2 (7 bases). V lost 0 bases and J 7 bases, leaving 18 bases between the germline ends. Germline loops: CDR1 MGHRA, CDR2 YSYEKL. This CDR3 has 17 amino acids.

The gene calls are TRBV2 and TRBJ1-1; no clear D gene. V lost 7 bases, J lost 3 bases, and 15 bases lay in between. The CDR3 is 14 residues long. CDR1 is SNHLY, CDR2 FYNNEI, per germline. The CDR3 sequence is CASTGSGRDTEAFF. CDR3 bases: TGTGCCAGCACTGGCAGCGGGAGGGACACTGAAGCTTTCTTT. The full variable domain, its missing parts supplied by reference TRBV2 and TRBJ1-1, is EPEVTQTPSHQVTQMGQEVILRCVPISNHLYFYWYRQILGQKVEFLVSFYNNEISEKSEIFDDQFSVERPDGSNFTLKIRSTKLEDSAMYFCASTGSGRDTEAFFGQGTRLTVV.

This chain connects TRBV9 to TRBJ1-1, with D possibly TRBD1 on 5 matching bases. Germline assignment: CDR1 SGDLS and CDR2 YYNGEE. Trimming took off 4 bases at V and 1 base at J, with 17 bases between the two ends. The CDR3 consists of 16 residues. CDR3 sequence: CASSPRGRLANTEAFF. The CDR3 DNA reads as TGTGCCAGCAGCCCGAGGGGCCGACTGGCGAACACTGAAGCTTTCTTT.

CDR3: CASSYSGEYNEQFF. The CDR3 nucleotides read TGTGCCAGCAGCTATAGCGGGGAGTACAATGAGCAGTTCTTC. The genes are TRBV6-1 and TRBJ2-1; 8 bases agree with TRBD2. Trimming at V came to 6 bases and at J to 4 bases, leaving 5 bases not matched to a gene. Germline CDR1 and CDR2: MNHNS and SASEGT. The CDR3 consists of 14 residues.

The chain has TRBV4-1 and TRBJ2-3, with TRBD1 as a possible D gene (7 bases). Trimming removed 4 bases from V and 1 base from J, with 21 bases in between. This CDR3 contains 18 residues. Looked up from germline, CDR1 is MGHRA and CDR2 is YSYEKL. In nucleotides, the CDR3 is TGCGCCAGCAGCCGGGTAGGACTACCTCAGGGGGGCACAGATACGCAGTATTTT. It codes for CASSRVGLPQGGTDTQYF.

The chain combines TRBV7-2 with TRBJ2-5; D may be TRBD1 (6 bases). The CDR3 consists of 15 residues. Trimming pared 4 bases from V and 3 bases from J, leaving 15 bases between. Germline values: CDR1 SGHTA, CDR2 FQGNSA. CDR3 bases: TGTGCCAGCAGCTCCAGGGGTTCAGGGGAAGAGACCCAGTACTTC. Its protein is CASSSRGSGEETQYF.

A few counts support this clone. The chain uses TRBV6-5 and TRBJ2-5; TRBD1 is a possible D gene (6 bases). V lost 5 bases and J lost 0, with 10 bases in between. This CDR3 is 14 amino acids long. Per germline, CDR1 MNHEY and CDR2 SVGAGI. CDR3 loop: CASSRQGYQETQYF. Written as DNA, the CDR3 is TGTGCCAGCAGTCGTCAGGGGTACCAAGAGACCCAGTACTTC.

V and J are TRBV2 and TRBJ1-2; no clear D. Between the trimmed V and J ends, which lost 6 bases and 1 base, there was a span of 6 bases. Germline CDR1 and CDR2: SNHLY and FYNNEI. CDR3 length equals 12 residues. CDR3 protein: CASRFDNYGYTF. For the CDR3, the DNA is TGTGCCAGCAGATTTGATAACTATGGCTACACCTTC.

This clone is a singleton in its sample. The CDR3 sequence is CASSLGPIGNQPQHF. The CDR3 DNA sequence: TGTGCCAGCAGCTTGGGACCGATCGGCAATCAGCCCCAGCATTTT. The gene calls are TRBV5-4 and TRBJ1-5; D is uncertain. Germline assignment: CDR1 SGHNT and CDR2 YYREEE (reference sequence). The CDR3 has 15 amino acids. The V and J ends lost 0 bases and 2 bases respectively, with 9 bases between them.

The V gene is TRBV7-9, the J gene TRBJ2-5; possibly TRBD2 for D (5 bases). The CDR3 consists of 15 residues. Germline V gene lookup returns CDR1 SEHNR and CDR2 FQNEAQ (reference sequence). V lost 7 bases to trimming and J lost 1 base, with 16 bases between them. The CDR3 loop is CASTYQSGSQETQYF. Written as DNA, the CDR3 is TGTGCCAGCACCTATCAGAGCGGTAGCCAAGAGACCCAGTACTTC.

The rearrangement links TRBV2 to TRBJ2-1; D not certain. The CDR3 length is 13 residues. The V gene lost 1 base and the J gene lost 6 bases, with 7 bases spanning the gap. Per the germline V gene, CDR1 is SNHLY and CDR2 is FYNNEI. CDR3 in DNA: TGTGCCAGCAGTGAAGGGTTGGTCAATGAGCAGTTCTTC. It yields the protein CASSEGLVNEQFF.

The chain recombines TRBV5-6 with TRBJ2-2, with 7 bases that match TRBD1. J was trimmed by 3 bases and V by 4 bases; bases with no gene match: 9. Germline-derived CDR1 and CDR2 are SGHDT and YYEEEE. The CDR3 is 16 residues long. In DNA, the CDR3 is TGTGCCAGCAGCCCTATCGACAGGGATCACACCGGGGAGCTGTTTTTT. Translating gives CASSPIDRDHTGELFF.

The rearrangement links TRBV10-3 to TRBJ2-1, with 11 nucleotides matching TRBD2. The V and J ends lost 8 bases and 5 bases, in that order; junction bases with no gene match: 8. Looked up from germline, CDR1 is ENHRY and CDR2 is SYGVKD. The CDR3 consists of 15 residues. CDR3 loop: CAIGSGTSGNNEQFF. The DNA for the CDR3 is TGTGCCATCGGGTCTGGGACTAGCGGAAACAATGAGCAGTTCTTC.

The gene calls are TRBV19 and TRBJ2-3, with D possibly matching TRBD1 (7 bases). CDR3 length: 19 residues. Germline assignment: CDR1 LNHDA and CDR2 SQIVND (reference sequence). V lost 6 bases to trimming and J lost 3 bases, with 28 bases between them. The CDR3 sequence: CASSHRLMAGGTRTDTQYF. The CDR3 nucleotides are TGTGCCAGTAGCCACCGACTCATGGCAGGGGGGACGAGGACAGATACGCAGTATTTT. The entire variable domain, with the rest obtained from reference TRBV19 and TRBJ2-3, is as follows: DGGITQSPKYLFRKEGQNVTLSCEQNLNHDAMYWYRQDPGQGLRLIYYSQIVNDFQKGDIAEGYSVSREKKESFPLTVTSAQKNPTAFYLCASSHRLMAGGTRTDTQYFGPGTRLTVL.